The clone carrying this T cell receptor beta chain was detected only once. The CDR3 extends over 17 amino acids. Germline CDR1 is LGHNA and CDR2 is YSLEER. With V trimmed by 4 bases and J by 4 bases, 13 bases remained unmatched. These data come from a study of blood T cell repertoires in COVID-19. Study summary: COVID-19 samples, acute and convalescent, were from the United States, Italy and Spain. In each case, the material was cDNA or gDNA derived from T cells, B-cell-depleted T cells, or PBMCs.

Under the authors' procedure: For nucleated cells, counts were estimated from reference gene primer amplification. Produced via immunoSEQ multiplex PCR; TCRdb's table is partial and in-frame only. Clone size and the V and J calls come from that table; the DNA yielded D and trimming. The repertoire consists of over 130,000 clones, with just under 90% occurring once and the leading ten covering around 10%. Sequenced sample: peripheral blood. The origin of this receptor is a woman of 80 years or more with acute or convalescent COVID-19. This chain links TRBV4-3 with TRBJ1-1, with 9 bases aligning to TRBD1. The CDR3 DNA reads as TGCGCCAGCAGCCCAATCCCGGGACAGGGACCGGGCACTGAAGCTTTCTTT. Protein sequence: CASSPIPGQGPGTEAFF.